This T cell receptor beta chain was retrieved from a study of CD8 T cells in ankylosing spondylitis. General study points: Disease-linked clones reportedly concentrated significantly in matched ankylosing spondylitis synovial fluid. Peripheral blood held disease-linked clones only at relatively low frequency, and these were CD8+.

TCRdb reanalysed the 5' RACE reads using MiXCR and keeps one entry per CDR3 protein. The sample includes 210,000 or so distinct CDR3 sequences, approximately 8% of them seen just once. To note about this clonotype: Its antigen remains unknown. Given a much more abundant clone one base away, this may be a read error.

This CDR3 spans 14 amino acids. The clonotype comes from a female donor with ankylosing spondylitis or in good health (not recorded which). V is TRBV12-3 or TRBV12-4 and J is TRBJ2-1; D perhaps matches TRBD2 (6 bases). The specimen was blood, either unsorted or a sorted T cell fraction (not recorded which). CDR3 sequence: CASSLAGLVNERFF. CDR3 coding DNA: TGTGCCAGCAGTTTAGCGGGACTCGTTAATGAGCGGTTCTTC.